The clone carrying this T cell receptor (beta chain) was counted only a few times. Its antigen is unknown. This sample stems from a study of PD-1 blockade in mismatch repair-deficient tumors. The protocol was immunoSEQ multiplex PCR, while the TCRdb copy is restricted to in-frame clones and leaves out a portion. Of some 48,000 clones listed, over 70% are singletons. Findings and limits, study-wide: Rapid post-treatment expansion, then contraction, generally preceding radiologic response, marked tumor-resident clones.

Every patient had mismatch repair deficiency by PCR or immunohistochemistry. A few pembrolizumab responders had their TCRs sequenced. The source of this sequence is an adult with mismatch repair-deficient cancer. Material: peripheral blood, obtained roughly 19 weeks after starting pembrolizumab.

The CDR3: CASSEQPGRGNTEAFF. CDR3 sequence (DNA): TGTGCCAGCAGTGAACAGCCGGGCAGAGGGAACACTGAAGCTTTCTTT. V usage is TRBV6-1 and J usage is TRBJ1-1; D call uncertain. Germline CDR1 is MNHNS and CDR2 is SASEGT. This CDR3 is 16 amino acids long. Trimming left V 2 bases short and J 1 base short, with 14 bases between.